These T cell receptor beta chains were read from a single sample in a study of human T cells and chemical hapten exposure. TCRdb reprocessed the RACE reads with MiXCR, giving one entry per CDR3 protein. This table has some 84,000 distinct CDR3 sequences, about 10% appearing once. Sequences were derived from whole blood, sampled in connection with sensitization to the hapten diphenylcyclopropenone (DPC). The source of these receptors is a woman aged 45-59 years with alopecia areata. Some clones in this sample may be carry-over from other donors' samples. Each CDR3 is given with its conserved first and last residue. A D gene is named only where the DNA matches it firmly. Only part of the rows carry a size: once, few, many, or a class if the clone is expanded.

cdr3_nt	cdr3_aa	v_call	d_call	cdr3_length	j_call	clone_size
TGTGCCAGCAGCGTAGATCCAAACTATGGCTACACCTTC	CASSVDPNYGYTF	TRBV9	NA	13	TRBJ1-2	NA
TGCAGTGCTTACCCCGCTGACATCCTCTCCTACAATGAGCAGTTCTTC	CSAYPADILSYNEQFF	TRBV20-1	NA	16	TRBJ2-1	few
TGTGCCAGCAGCCAAAGGACAGGGGGAGGCTCTGGGGCCAACGTCCTGACTTTC	CASSQRTGGGSGANVLTF	TRBV2	TRBD1	18	TRBJ2-6	NA
TGTGCCAGCAGTCTAAGCGGGGCTAGCGGGGTCTACGAGCAGTACTTC	CASSLSGASGVYEQYF	TRBV27	TRBD2	16	TRBJ2-7	few
TGTGCCAGCAGTTTGAGACTTAGTGGGTTTAACCACGAGCAGTACTTC	CASSLRLSGFNHEQYF	TRBV28	NA	16	TRBJ2-7	NA
TGCAGTGCCCCCCGACTTGGGCCTAGCACAGATACGCAGTATTTT	CSAPRLGPSTDTQYF	TRBV20-1	NA	15	TRBJ2-3	many
TGTGCCAGCTCTGGGGTTCAGGAGACCCAGTACTTC	CASSGVQETQYF	TRBV6-2/TRBV6-3	NA	12	TRBJ2-5	few
TGTGCCAGCACCGCTGGGCGGTACGAGCAGTACTTC	CASTAGRYEQYF	TRBV2	NA	12	TRBJ2-7	many
TGTGCCAGCAGCCAAGAAGTACTAGCGGGAGAGGTGGACGAGCAGTACTTC	CASSQEVLAGEVDEQYF	TRBV3-1	TRBD2	17	TRBJ2-7	many
TGTGCCACCTCCGAAGGGCCCATGAACACTGAAGCTTTCTTT	CATSEGPMNTEAFF	TRBV24-1	NA	14	TRBJ1-1	NA
TGTGCCAGCAGTTATTTCGGGGACGAGCAGTTCTTC	CASSYFGDEQFF	TRBV6-6	NA	12	TRBJ2-1	many
TGTGCCAGCAGTTTAAGGTGGAGGACCTACGAGCAGTACTTC	CASSLRWRTYEQYF	TRBV28	NA	14	TRBJ2-7	many
TGCGCCAGCAGCTTGACACAGGGGGCGCCCACCGGGGAGCTGTTTTTT	CASSLTQGAPTGELFF	TRBV5-1	TRBD1	16	TRBJ2-2	few
TGTGCCAGCAGCCGGGACCTGGACAATTCACCCCTCCACTTT	CASSRDLDNSPLHF	TRBV11-2	NA	14	TRBJ1-6	NA
TGTGCCAGCAGCTTAGGACAGACCTACGAGCAGTACTTC	CASSLGQTYEQYF	TRBV11-2	NA	13	TRBJ2-7	many
TGTGCCAGCAGAGGGGACAGGGCCAGCGGGGAGCTGTTTTTT	CASRGDRASGELFF	TRBV6-4	TRBD1	14	TRBJ2-2	many
TGTGCCAGCTCACCCTCCTGGGGCAGGATGAACACCGGGGAGCTGTTTTTT	CASSPSWGRMNTGELFF	TRBV18	NA	17	TRBJ2-2	many
TGCAGCGTTGAAGATTGGGTCCGGCCGGGGAGCACAGATACGCAGTATTTT	CSVEDWVRPGSTDTQYF	TRBV29-1	NA	17	TRBJ2-3	NA
TGTGCCAGCAGCTCGGAGGGACTAGCGGGAGGGCCGATTTCGGGTACGCAGTATTTT	CASSSEGLAGGPISGTQYF	TRBV7-2	TRBD2	19	TRBJ2-3	many
TGTGCCATCAGTGCGGGAGGGCCAGATACGCAGTATTTT	CAISAGGPDTQYF	TRBV10-3	TRBD2	13	TRBJ2-3	many
TGTGCCTGGAGTGTACCGGGGCTTTACAATGAGCAGTTCTTC	CAWSVPGLYNEQFF	TRBV30	NA	14	TRBJ2-1	many
TGTGCCAGCAGTTTGAAGGGGAACTCTGAAGCTTTCTTT	CASSLKGNSEAFF	TRBV12-3/TRBV12-4	NA	13	TRBJ1-1	NA
TGTGCCAGCAGGCATACTACAGGGGGCGCGATCGGGAACACCGGGGAGCTGTTTTTT	CASRHTTGGAIGNTGELFF	TRBV3-1	TRBD1	19	TRBJ2-2	NA
TGTGCCAGCAGTCCCAGGTCCACTGGCTATGGCTACACCTTC	CASSPRSTGYGYTF	TRBV12-3/TRBV12-4	NA	14	TRBJ1-2	NA
TGCAGCGTTGCTCCGAAAGATACGCAGTATTTT	CSVAPKDTQYF	TRBV29-1	NA	11	TRBJ2-3	NA
TGTGCCAGCAGGTTAGCGGGACCGACCTACGAGCAGTACTTC	CASRLAGPTYEQYF	TRBV12-3/TRBV12-4	TRBD2	14	TRBJ2-7	many
TGCGCTAGCAGCTTGTCTCCTAGCGGGGTCTACGAGCAGTACTTC	CASSLSPSGVYEQYF	TRBV5-1	TRBD2	15	TRBJ2-7	NA
TGTGCCAGCAGGGGACTGCCGAGGGTGAACACTGAAGCTTTCTTT	CASRGLPRVNTEAFF	TRBV12-3/TRBV12-4	NA	15	TRBJ1-1	NA
TGTGCCAGCAGTTACTCTGGGGGTTACCGGACAGGCTCTGGGGCCAACGTCCTGACTTTC	CASSYSGGYRTGSGANVLTF	TRBV6-2/TRBV6-3	TRBD1	20	TRBJ2-6	many
TGCGCCAGCAGCCAAGATCCCGACAGACCAGCCAAAAACATTCAGTACTTC	CASSQDPDRPAKNIQYF	TRBV4-1	NA	17	TRBJ2-4	NA
TGCAGCGTAAGGCTGGGCCCGAGCTCCTACGAGCAGTACTTC	CSVRLGPSSYEQYF	TRBV29-1	NA	14	TRBJ2-7	many
TGCGCCAGCAGCCCCTCAGAAGTCCCAAGGGATGAGCAGTTCTTC	CASSPSEVPRDEQFF	TRBV5-1	NA	15	TRBJ2-1	many
TGCGCCAGCAGCCTCGACACTGACACTGAAGCTTTCTTT	CASSLDTDTEAFF	TRBV5-1	NA	13	TRBJ1-1	NA
TGCAGCGTTGACGGGTTGGTGGTGGAGGACACTGAAGCTTTCTTT	CSVDGLVVEDTEAFF	TRBV29-1	NA	15	TRBJ1-1	few
TGTGCCATCAGTGATTCAGAAAGGATTTCCTACGAGCAGTACTTC	CAISDSERISYEQYF	TRBV10-3	NA	15	TRBJ2-7	many
TGCAGTGCTAGAGGCGGTTCAGCCTACGAGCAGTACTTC	CSARGGSAYEQYF	TRBV20-1	NA	13	TRBJ2-7	NA
TGCGCCAGCAGCTTGGGTTCCTTCAATCAGCCCCAGCATTTT	CASSLGSFNQPQHF	TRBV5-1	NA	14	TRBJ1-5	few
TGCAGCATTTCGGGACTAGCGGGAGCTCTCAGCTCCTACGAGCAGTACTTC	CSISGLAGALSSYEQYF	TRBV29-1	TRBD2	17	TRBJ2-7	NA
TGCGCCAGCAGCCCGGGGGAGGTCACCGGGGAGCTGTTTTTT	CASSPGEVTGELFF	TRBV4-1	NA	14	TRBJ2-2	NA
TGTGCCAGCAGTCCCCTAGGGGACGGCTCCTACAATGAGCAGTTCTTC	CASSPLGDGSYNEQFF	TRBV6-4	NA	16	TRBJ2-1	many
TGTGCCAGCAGTTACCGGGAAGATTACGAGCAGTACTTC	CASSYREDYEQYF	TRBV6-2/TRBV6-3	NA	13	TRBJ2-7	many
TGCGCCAGCACCGGGTCGCCTGGAAACACCATATATTTT	CASTGSPGNTIYF	TRBV10-1	NA	13	TRBJ1-3	many
TGTGCCAGCAGTGTTCGTAGCGGGAAGACCGGGGAGCTGTTTTTT	CASSVRSGKTGELFF	TRBV6-1	TRBD2	15	TRBJ2-2	many
TGTGCCATCAGTGATGGACAGGGGGCCGAGACCCAGTACTTC	CAISDGQGAETQYF	TRBV10-3	TRBD1	14	TRBJ2-5	many
TGTGCCAGCAGCCCCGCCTGGAATGGGGCCGGGGATCAGGATACGCAGTATTTT	CASSPAWNGAGDQDTQYF	TRBV7-6	NA	18	TRBJ2-3	few
TGCAGCGTTCCTCTCGGCCATAGAGGCACAGATACGCAGTATTTT	CSVPLGHRGTDTQYF	TRBV29-1	NA	15	TRBJ2-3	many
TGTGCCACCACCCGGCGGACCCAGTACTTC	CATTRRTQYF	TRBV11-2	NA	10	TRBJ2-5	NA
TGTGCCACCAGTGATCCTAGCCGGAGGGGGACAGATACGCAGTATTTT	CATSDPSRRGTDTQYF	TRBV24-1	NA	16	TRBJ2-3	NA
TGTGCCAGCAATAAACAGGGCTACGAGCAGTACTTC	CASNKQGYEQYF	TRBV2	NA	12	TRBJ2-7	NA
TGCAGTGCGAACTCTGGGGCCAACGTCCTGACTTTC	CSANSGANVLTF	TRBV20-1	NA	12	TRBJ2-6	many
TGCAGTGCAACATGGCCGGGACTAGCGGGAGTAGAGACCCAGTACTTC	CSATWPGLAGVETQYF	TRBV20-1	TRBD2	16	TRBJ2-5	many
TGTGCCAGTGGGGTGGGACGAATAAATGAGCAGTTCTTC	CASGVGRINEQFF	TRBV2	NA	13	TRBJ2-1	NA
TGTGCCAGCAGCTTAATGTCGCGGGACGTAGATACGCAGTATTTT	CASSLMSRDVDTQYF	TRBV7-2	NA	15	TRBJ2-3	few
TGCGCCAGCAGCGGAGGACTAGCGGGAGGGGCCGGGGAGCTGTTTTTT	CASSGGLAGGAGELFF	TRBV5-1	TRBD2	16	TRBJ2-2	NA
TGTGCCTGGGGGTCGGTAGTAGCGGGGGTTTGGGGCGAGCAGTACTTC	CAWGSVVAGVWGEQYF	TRBV30	TRBD2	16	TRBJ2-7	many
TGTGCCAGCTCACCACCGGGCAAGAACACTGAAGCTTTCTTT	CASSPPGKNTEAFF	TRBV18	NA	14	TRBJ1-1	many
TGCAGCGTTCTTCGGACAGGGGGCTTACAAGAGACCCAGTACTTC	CSVLRTGGLQETQYF	TRBV29-1	TRBD1	15	TRBJ2-5	NA
TGCGCCAGCAGCCAAGATGCGGGACTAGCGGGGGATGATACGCAGTATTTT	CASSQDAGLAGDDTQYF	TRBV4-3	TRBD2	17	TRBJ2-3	NA
TGCGCCAGCAGCTTGGGGACAAACACAGATACGCAGTATTTT	CASSLGTNTDTQYF	TRBV5-1	NA	14	TRBJ2-3	few